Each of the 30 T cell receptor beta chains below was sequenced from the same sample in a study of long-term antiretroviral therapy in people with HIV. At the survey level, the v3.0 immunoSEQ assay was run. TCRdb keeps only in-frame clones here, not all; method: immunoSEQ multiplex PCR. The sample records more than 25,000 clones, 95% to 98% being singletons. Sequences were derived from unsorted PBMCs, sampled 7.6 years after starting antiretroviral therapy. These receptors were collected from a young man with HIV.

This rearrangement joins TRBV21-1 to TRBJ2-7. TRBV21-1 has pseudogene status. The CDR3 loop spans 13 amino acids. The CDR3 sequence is CASSTWQPYEQYF. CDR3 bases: TGTGCCAGCAGCACTTGGCAGCCCTACGAGCAGTACTTC.

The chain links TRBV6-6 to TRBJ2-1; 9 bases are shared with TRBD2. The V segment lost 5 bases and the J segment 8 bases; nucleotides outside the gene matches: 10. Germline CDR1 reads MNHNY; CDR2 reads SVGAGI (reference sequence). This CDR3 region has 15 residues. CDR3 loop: CASSSLSRGGHEQFF. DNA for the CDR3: TGTGCCAGCAGTAGCTTATCGCGGGGGGGCCATGAGCAGTTCTTC.

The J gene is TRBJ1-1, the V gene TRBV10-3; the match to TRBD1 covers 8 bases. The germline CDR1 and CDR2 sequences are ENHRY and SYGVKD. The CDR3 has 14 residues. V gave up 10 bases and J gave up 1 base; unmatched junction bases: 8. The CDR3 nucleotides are TGTGCCACAATGGGGGACAGGAAGAACACTGAAGCTTTCTTT. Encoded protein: CATMGDRKNTEAFF.

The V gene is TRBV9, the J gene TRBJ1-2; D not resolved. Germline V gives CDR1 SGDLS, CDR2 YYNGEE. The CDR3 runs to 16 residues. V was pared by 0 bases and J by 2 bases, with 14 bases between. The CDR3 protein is CASSVDTRVGNYGYTF. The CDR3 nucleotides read TGTGCCAGCAGCGTAGATACTAGGGTGGGGAACTATGGCTACACCTTC. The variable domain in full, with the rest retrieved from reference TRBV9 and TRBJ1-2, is DSGVTQTPKHLITATGQRVTLRCSPRSGDLSVYWYQQSLDQGLQFLIQYYNGEERAKGNILERFSAQQFPDLHSELNLSSLELGDSALYFCASSVDTRVGNYGYTFGSGTRLTVV.

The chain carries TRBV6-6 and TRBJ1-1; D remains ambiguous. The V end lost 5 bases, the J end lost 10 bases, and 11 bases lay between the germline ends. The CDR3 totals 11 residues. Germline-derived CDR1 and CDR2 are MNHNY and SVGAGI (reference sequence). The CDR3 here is CASSPEEAAFF. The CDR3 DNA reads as TGTGCCAGCAGTCCGGAAGAGGCAGCTTTCTTT.

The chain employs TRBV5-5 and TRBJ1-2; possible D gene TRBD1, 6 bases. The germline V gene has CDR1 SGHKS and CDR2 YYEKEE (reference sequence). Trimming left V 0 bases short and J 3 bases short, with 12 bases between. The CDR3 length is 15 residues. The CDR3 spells CASSLGGGADYGYTF. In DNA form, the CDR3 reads TGTGCCAGCAGCTTGGGAGGGGGAGCGGACTATGGCTACACCTTC.

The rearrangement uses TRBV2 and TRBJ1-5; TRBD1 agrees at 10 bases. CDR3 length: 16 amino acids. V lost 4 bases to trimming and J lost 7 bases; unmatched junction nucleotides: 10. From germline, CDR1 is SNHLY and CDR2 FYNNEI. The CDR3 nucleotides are TGTGCCAGCAGTGGACCGGGACAGGGGCTGAAACAGCCCCAGCATTTT. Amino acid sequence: CASSGPGQGLKQPQHF.

The CDR3 reads CAISEGTSYTGELFF. Written as DNA, the CDR3 is TGTGCCATCAGTGAGGGGACTAGTTACACCGGGGAGCTGTTTTTT. The J gene is TRBJ2-2, the V gene TRBV10-3, with 8 bases aligning to TRBD2. V gave up 2 bases and J gave up 3 bases; unmatched junction bases: 2. The germline V gene encodes CDR1 ENHRY and CDR2 SYGVKD. This CDR3 contains 15 residues.

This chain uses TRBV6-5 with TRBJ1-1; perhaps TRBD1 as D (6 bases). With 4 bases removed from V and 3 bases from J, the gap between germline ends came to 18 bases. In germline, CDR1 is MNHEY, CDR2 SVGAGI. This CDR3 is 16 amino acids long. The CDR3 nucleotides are TGTGCCAGCAGTTCCCCCGACAGGCTACTCTACACTGAAGCTTTCTTT. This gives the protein CASSSPDRLLYTEAFF.

This CDR3 is CASTRGGGELFF. The CDR3 DNA follows: TGTGCCAGCACCAGGGGTGGCGGGGAGCTGTTTTTT. V is TRBV14 and J is TRBJ2-2; possibly TRBD1 for D (6 bases). Germline V lookup: CDR1 SGHDN, CDR2 FVKESK. This CDR3 contains 12 residues. V lost 7 bases and J lost 7, with 10 bases in between.

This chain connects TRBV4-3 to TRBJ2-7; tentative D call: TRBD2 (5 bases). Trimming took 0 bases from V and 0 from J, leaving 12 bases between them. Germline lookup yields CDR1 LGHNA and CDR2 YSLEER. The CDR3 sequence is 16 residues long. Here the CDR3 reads CASSQDSSSSSYEQYF. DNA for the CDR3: TGCGCCAGCAGCCAAGATTCTAGCTCCAGCTCCTACGAGCAGTACTTC.

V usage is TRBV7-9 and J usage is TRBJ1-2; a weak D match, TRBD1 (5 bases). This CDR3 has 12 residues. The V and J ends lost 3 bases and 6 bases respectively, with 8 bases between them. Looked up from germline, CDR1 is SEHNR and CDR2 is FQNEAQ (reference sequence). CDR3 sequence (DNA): TGTGCCAGCAGCTTGGGAGGGGATGGCTACACCTTC. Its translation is CASSLGGDGYTF.

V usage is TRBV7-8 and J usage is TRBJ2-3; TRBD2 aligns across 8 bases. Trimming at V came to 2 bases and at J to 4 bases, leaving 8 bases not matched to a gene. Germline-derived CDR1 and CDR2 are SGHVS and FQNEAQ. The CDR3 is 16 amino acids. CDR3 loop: CASSLPASGGPDTQYF. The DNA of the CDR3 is TGTGCCAGCAGCTTACCGGCCAGCGGGGGACCAGATACGCAGTATTTT.

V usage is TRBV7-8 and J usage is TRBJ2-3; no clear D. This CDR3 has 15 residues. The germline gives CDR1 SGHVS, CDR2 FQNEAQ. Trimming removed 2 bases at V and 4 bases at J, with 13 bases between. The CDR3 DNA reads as TGTGCCAGCAGCTTAACACAGTCCCTCGCAGATACGCAGTATTTT. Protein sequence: CASSLTQSLADTQYF.

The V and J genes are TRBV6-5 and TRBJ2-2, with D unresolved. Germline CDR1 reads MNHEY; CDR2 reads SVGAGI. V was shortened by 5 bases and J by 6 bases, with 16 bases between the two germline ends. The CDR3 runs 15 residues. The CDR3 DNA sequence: TGTGCCAGCAGTCACCCGTCCGGATCATCCGGGGAGCTGTTTTTT. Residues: CASSHPSGSSGELFF.

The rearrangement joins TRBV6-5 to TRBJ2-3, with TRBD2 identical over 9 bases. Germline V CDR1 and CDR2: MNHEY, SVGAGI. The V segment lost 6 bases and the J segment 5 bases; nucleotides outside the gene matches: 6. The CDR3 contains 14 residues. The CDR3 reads CASSLSGGIDTQYF. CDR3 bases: TGTGCCAGCAGCCTTAGCGGGGGAATAGATACGCAGTATTTT.

The CDR3 nucleotides are TGCGCCAGCAGCCAAGCCCCGGGGGGCGGGAGACCTTTCTTT. Translating it yields CASSQAPGGGRPFF. The V call is TRBV4-3, the J call TRBJ1-1; D possibly corresponds to TRBD1 (6 bases). CDR1 is LGHNA, CDR2 YSLEER, per germline. V lost 1 base and J 12 bases, leaving 18 bases between the germline ends. The length of the CDR3 is 14 residues.

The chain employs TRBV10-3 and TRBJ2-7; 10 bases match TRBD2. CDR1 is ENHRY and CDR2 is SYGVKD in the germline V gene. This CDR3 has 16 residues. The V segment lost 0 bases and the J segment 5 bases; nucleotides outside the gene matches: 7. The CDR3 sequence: CAISESTSGRVNEQYF. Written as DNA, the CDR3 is TGTGCCATCAGTGAGTCGACCAGCGGGAGGGTCAACGAGCAGTACTTC.

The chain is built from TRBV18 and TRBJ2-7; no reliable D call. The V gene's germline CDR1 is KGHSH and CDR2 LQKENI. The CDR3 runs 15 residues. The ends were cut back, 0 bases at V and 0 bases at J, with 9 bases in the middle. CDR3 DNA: TGTGCCAGCTCACCACCGACTGGGATCTCCTACGAGCAGTACTTC. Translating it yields CASSPPTGISYEQYF.

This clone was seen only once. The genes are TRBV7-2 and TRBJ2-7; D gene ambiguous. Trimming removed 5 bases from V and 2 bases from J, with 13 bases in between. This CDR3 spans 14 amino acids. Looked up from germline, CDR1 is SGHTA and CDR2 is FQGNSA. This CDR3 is CASSPTRLTYEQYF. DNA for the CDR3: TGTGCCAGCAGCCCCACCCGCCTGACCTACGAGCAGTACTTC.

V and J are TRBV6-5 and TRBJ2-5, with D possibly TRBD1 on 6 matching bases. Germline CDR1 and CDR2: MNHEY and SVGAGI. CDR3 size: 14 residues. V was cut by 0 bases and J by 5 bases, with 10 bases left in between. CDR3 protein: CASSYSTGTETQYF. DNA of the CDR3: TGTGCCAGCAGTTACTCCACAGGGACGGAGACCCAGTACTTC.

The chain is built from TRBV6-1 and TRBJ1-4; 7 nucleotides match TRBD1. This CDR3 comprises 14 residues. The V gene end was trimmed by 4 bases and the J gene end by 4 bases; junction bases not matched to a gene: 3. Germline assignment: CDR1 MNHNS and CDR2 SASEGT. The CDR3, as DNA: TGTGCCAGCAGTGTACAGGGGAGTAATGAAAAACTGTTTTTT. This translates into CASSVQGSNEKLFF.

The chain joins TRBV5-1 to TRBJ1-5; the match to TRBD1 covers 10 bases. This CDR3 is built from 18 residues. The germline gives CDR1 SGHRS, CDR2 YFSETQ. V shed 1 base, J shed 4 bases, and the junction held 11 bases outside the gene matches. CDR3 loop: CASSLTAGTGATNQPQHF. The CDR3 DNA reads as TGCGCCAGCAGCTTGACGGCCGGGACAGGGGCTACGAATCAGCCCCAGCATTTT.

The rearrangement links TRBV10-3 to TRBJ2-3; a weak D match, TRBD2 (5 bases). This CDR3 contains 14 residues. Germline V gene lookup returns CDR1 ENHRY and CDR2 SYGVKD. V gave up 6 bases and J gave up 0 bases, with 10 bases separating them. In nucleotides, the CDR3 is TGTGCCATCAGAACAGCGGCGAGCACAGATACGCAGTATTTT. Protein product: CAIRTAASTDTQYF.

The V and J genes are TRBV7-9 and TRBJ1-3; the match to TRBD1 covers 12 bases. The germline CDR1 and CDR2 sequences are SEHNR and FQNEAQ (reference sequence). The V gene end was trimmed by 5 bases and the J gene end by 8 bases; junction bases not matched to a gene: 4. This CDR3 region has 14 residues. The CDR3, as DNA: TGTGCCAGCAGCAAGGGACAGGGGGCAGACACCATATATTTT. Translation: CASSKGQGADTIYF. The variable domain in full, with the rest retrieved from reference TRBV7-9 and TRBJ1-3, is DTGVSQNPRHKITKRGQNVTFRCDPISEHNRLYWYRQTLGQGPEFLTYFQNEAQLEKSRLLSDRFSAERPKGSFSTLEIQRTEQGDSAMYLCASSKGQGADTIYFGEGSWLTVV.

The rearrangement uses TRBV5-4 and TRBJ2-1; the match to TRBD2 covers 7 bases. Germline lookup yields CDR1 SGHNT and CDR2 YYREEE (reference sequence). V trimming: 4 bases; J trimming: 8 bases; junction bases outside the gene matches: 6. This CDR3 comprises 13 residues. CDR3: CASSQSGIDEQFF. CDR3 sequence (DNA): TGTGCCAGCAGCCAGAGCGGGATCGATGAGCAGTTCTTC.

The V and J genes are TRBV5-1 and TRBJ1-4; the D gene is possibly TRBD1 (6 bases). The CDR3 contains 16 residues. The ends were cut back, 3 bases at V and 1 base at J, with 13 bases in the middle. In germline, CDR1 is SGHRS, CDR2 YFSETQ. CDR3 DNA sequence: TGCGCCAGCAGCTCTCAAACAGGGCGAACTAATGAAAAACTGTTTTTT. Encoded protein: CASSSQTGRTNEKLFF.

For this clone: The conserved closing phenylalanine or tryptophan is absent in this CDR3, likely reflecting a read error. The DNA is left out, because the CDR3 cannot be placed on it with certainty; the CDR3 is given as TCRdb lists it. The CDR3 is CASSPGRGEIKK. This rearrangement joins TRBV7-3 to TRBJ1-6. With termini counted, the CDR3 has 12 amino acids. The germline CDR1 and CDR2 sequences are SGHTA and FQGTGA.

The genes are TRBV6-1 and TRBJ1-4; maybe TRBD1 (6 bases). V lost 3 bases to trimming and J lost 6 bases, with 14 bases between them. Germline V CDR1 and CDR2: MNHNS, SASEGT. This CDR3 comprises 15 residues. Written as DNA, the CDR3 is TGTGCCAGCAGTGACTTTCAGGGGTGGGATGAAAAACTGTTTTTT. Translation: CASSDFQGWDEKLFF.

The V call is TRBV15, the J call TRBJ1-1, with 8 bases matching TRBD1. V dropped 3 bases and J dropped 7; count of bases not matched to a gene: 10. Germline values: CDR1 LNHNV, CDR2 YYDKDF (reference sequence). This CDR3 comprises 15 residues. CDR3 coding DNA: TGTGCCACCAGCAGCCCAGGGGGCAGCTCGGATGAAGCTTTCTTT. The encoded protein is CATSSPGGSSDEAFF.